A selection of T cell receptor beta chains follows, all from one sample in a study of cytotoxic CD8 clonotypes in ibrutinib-treated CLL. The assay was immunoSEQ multiplex PCR, and TCRdb's table has in-frame clones only and misses some. Among hundreds of thousands of clones listed, 60% to 75% were seen once. The specimen comprised PBMCs, sampled after 24 months of ibrutinib treatment. Receptors originate from a human donor with chronic lymphocytic leukemia. The CDR3 runs from the conserved cysteine through the conserved F or W. Each record gives: CDR3 protein, CDR3 DNA, V gene, clone size, D gene, J gene. The D gene is left open where the match is weak. The listing skips clone size in some rows; elsewhere it reads once, few, many or a size class.

CDR3 protein: CASSPLAGGQETQYF
CDR3 DNA: TGTGCCAGCAGTCCCCTAGCGGGAGGGCAAGAGACCCAGTACTTC
V gene: TRBV6-6
clone size: NA
D gene: TRBD2
J gene: TRBJ2-5

CDR3 protein: CASSLSPRGIDEQFF
CDR3 DNA: TGTGCCAGCAGCTTAAGTCCCAGAGGGATCGATGAGCAGTTCTTC
V gene: TRBV7-3
clone size: few
D gene: NA
J gene: TRBJ2-1

CDR3 protein: CASSQEGPTASYEQYF
CDR3 DNA: TGCGCCAGCAGCCAAGAGGGTCCTACTGCCTCCTACGAGCAGTACTTC
V gene: TRBV4-1
clone size: NA
D gene: NA
J gene: TRBJ2-7

CDR3 protein: CASSFRSDTEAFF
CDR3 DNA: TGTGCCAGCAGTTTTAGGTCGGACACTGAAGCTTTCTTT
V gene: TRBV28
clone size: NA
D gene: NA
J gene: TRBJ1-1

CDR3 protein: CASQLAGVTDTQYF
CDR3 DNA: TGTGCCAGCCAACTAGCGGGAGTAACAGATACGCAGTATTTT
V gene: TRBV25-1
clone size: NA
D gene: TRBD2
J gene: TRBJ2-3

CDR3 protein: CASRTPSGGEVDTQYF
CDR3 DNA: TGTGCCAGCAGGACCCCTAGCGGGGGGGAGGTGGATACGCAGTATTTT
V gene: TRBV2
clone size: NA
D gene: TRBD2
J gene: TRBJ2-3

CDR3 protein: CASSLTPGLLDEQYF
CDR3 DNA: TGTGCCAGCAGTTTAACTCCCGGTCTTTTGGACGAGCAGTACTTC
V gene: TRBV27
clone size: NA
D gene: NA
J gene: TRBJ2-7

CDR3 protein: CATRDRGNGANVLTF
CDR3 DNA: TGTGCCACCAGGGACAGGGGTAATGGGGCCAACGTCCTGACTTTC
V gene: TRBV6-6
clone size: NA
D gene: TRBD1
J gene: TRBJ2-6

CDR3 protein: CASSLEGSTDTQYF
CDR3 DNA: TGCGCCAGCAGCTTGGAAGGTAGCACAGATACGCAGTATTTT
V gene: TRBV5-1
clone size: NA
D gene: NA
J gene: TRBJ2-3

CDR3 protein: CASSKTVLSYEQYF
CDR3 DNA: TGTGCCAGCAGTAAAACAGTGCTCTCCTACGAGCAGTACTTC
V gene: TRBV27
clone size: NA
D gene: NA
J gene: TRBJ2-7

CDR3 protein: CASSQALLAGYNEQFF
CDR3 DNA: TGCGCCAGCAGCCAAGCCCTACTAGCGGGCTACAATGAGCAGTTCTTC
V gene: TRBV4-3
clone size: NA
D gene: TRBD2
J gene: TRBJ2-1

CDR3 protein: CASSVRPQSTEAFF
CDR3 DNA: TGTGCCAGCAGCGTCCGGCCCCAAAGCACTGAAGCTTTCTTT
V gene: TRBV9
clone size: few
D gene: NA
J gene: TRBJ1-1

CDR3 protein: CASSIWVREKLFF
CDR3 DNA: TGTGCCAGTAGTATCTGGGTGAGGGAAAAACTGTTTTTT
V gene: TRBV19
clone size: few
D gene: NA
J gene: TRBJ1-4

CDR3 protein: CASSVVGGTRQGNEQFF
CDR3 DNA: TGTGCCAGCAGCGTCGTTGGTGGGACACGCCAGGGCAATGAGCAGTTCTTC
V gene: TRBV7-2
clone size: NA
D gene: NA
J gene: TRBJ2-1

CDR3 protein: CASSLTRESYNEQFF
CDR3 DNA: TGTGCCAGCAGTTTAACGCGGGAATCCTACAATGAGCAGTTCTTC
V gene: TRBV27
clone size: NA
D gene: NA
J gene: TRBJ2-1

CDR3 protein: CASSVADPNEKLFF
CDR3 DNA: TGTGCCAGCAGCGTAGCTGACCCTAATGAAAAACTGTTTTTT
V gene: TRBV9
clone size: NA
D gene: NA
J gene: TRBJ1-4

CDR3 protein: CASSVTTSGQETQYF
CDR3 DNA: TGTGCCAGCAGCGTCACGACTAGCGGCCAAGAGACCCAGTACTTC
V gene: TRBV9
clone size: NA
D gene: TRBD2
J gene: TRBJ2-5

CDR3 protein: CASSPQASPDTQYF
CDR3 DNA: TGTGCCAGCAGCCCACAGGCCTCTCCAGATACGCAGTATTTT
V gene: TRBV11-3
clone size: NA
D gene: NA
J gene: TRBJ2-3

CDR3 protein: CSVSIMMGYNEQFF
CDR3 DNA: TGCAGCGTTTCAATCATGATGGGCTACAATGAGCAGTTCTTC
V gene: TRBV29-1
clone size: NA
D gene: NA
J gene: TRBJ2-1

CDR3 protein: CASSLVAGVVGNEQFF
CDR3 DNA: TGCGCCAGCAGCTTGGTAGCGGGAGTGGTAGGCAATGAGCAGTTCTTC
V gene: TRBV5-1
clone size: few
D gene: TRBD2
J gene: TRBJ2-1

CDR3 protein: CASSLMGSSYEQYF
CDR3 DNA: TGTGCCAGCAGTTTAATGGGGAGCTCCTACGAGCAGTACTTC
V gene: TRBV28
clone size: once
D gene: NA
J gene: TRBJ2-7

CDR3 protein: CASGSGGALHF
CDR3 DNA: TGTGCCAGTGGGAGCGGAGGAGCCCTCCACTTT
V gene: TRBV19
clone size: NA
D gene: NA
J gene: TRBJ1-6

CDR3 protein: CASSEPGNTEAFF
CDR3 DNA: TGTGCCAGCAGTGAACCAGGGAACACTGAAGCTTTCTTT
V gene: TRBV25-1
clone size: few
D gene: NA
J gene: TRBJ1-1

CDR3 protein: CASSLMGTNVHEQYF
CDR3 DNA: TGTGCCAGCAGCTTAATGGGGACAAACGTCCACGAGCAGTACTTC
V gene: TRBV7-3
clone size: NA
D gene: NA
J gene: TRBJ2-7

CDR3 protein: CSVEDLGGPGGETQYF
CDR3 DNA: TGCAGCGTTGAAGATCTCGGCGGACCCGGTGGGGAGACCCAGTACTTC
V gene: TRBV29-1
clone size: NA
D gene: NA
J gene: TRBJ2-5